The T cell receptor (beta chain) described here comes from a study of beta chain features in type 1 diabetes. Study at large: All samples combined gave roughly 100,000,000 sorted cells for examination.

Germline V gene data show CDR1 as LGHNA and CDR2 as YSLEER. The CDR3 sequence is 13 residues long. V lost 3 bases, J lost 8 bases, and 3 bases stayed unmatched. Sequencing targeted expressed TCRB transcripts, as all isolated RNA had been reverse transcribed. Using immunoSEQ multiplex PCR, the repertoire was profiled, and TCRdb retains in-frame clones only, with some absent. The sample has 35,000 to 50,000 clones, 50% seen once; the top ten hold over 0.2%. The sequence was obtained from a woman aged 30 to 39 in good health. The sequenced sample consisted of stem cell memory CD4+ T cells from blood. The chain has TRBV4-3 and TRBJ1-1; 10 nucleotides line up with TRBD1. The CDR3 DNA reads TGCGCCAGCAGCCATGACAGGGGGCTCGAAGCTTTCTTT. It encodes CASSHDRGLEAFF.